The present T cell receptor beta chain was sequenced within a study of monozygotic twins with inflammatory bowel disease. Added by template switching were UMIs that each held a 6-nucleotide sample barcode. Using the 5' RACE reads, TCRdb records one entry per CDR3 protein without DNA. In all, the sample yields fewer than 450,000 distinct CDR3 sequences. Study-level points and caveats: Twins classed as concordant or discordant showed no difference in repertoire similarity, possibly from limited power. Patients with IBD had less TCRbeta diversity (inverse Simpson) than their healthy co-twins. A single strong clonotype or signal linked to IBD was not supported.

CDR1 SGHTA and CDR2 FQGNSA come from the germline V gene. This CDR3 region has 18 residues. Of note for this clonotype: Its antigen is unidentified.

The chain carries TRBV7-2 and TRBJ2-7; checking the TCRdb D call of TRBD2 is not possible without DNA. The specimen sequenced was blood. The sequence derives from a human donor with ulcerative colitis or Crohn's disease, or a healthy co-twin of an affected twin (not recorded which). CDR3 protein: CASSLALMGTSSSYEQYF.